These 19 T cell receptor beta chains originate from one sample sequenced in a study of T cells in tuberculosis. The assay was immunoSEQ multiplex PCR, and TCRdb's table has in-frame clones only and misses some. Of some 30,000 clones listed, nearly 90% are singletons. Stated time point: new active TB diagnosis, blood taken before or within 7 days of starting treatment. The sample consisted of PBMCs, taken at tuberculosis diagnosis. These receptor sequences come from an adult with tuberculosis.

Relative to its sample, this clone is medium-sized (0.01 to 0.1%). This chain uses TRBV6-1 with TRBJ2-7, with 7 bases that match TRBD2. This CDR3 region has 15 residues. V dropped 6 bases and J dropped 4; count of bases not matched to a gene: 12. The germline V gene encodes CDR1 MNHNS and CDR2 SASEGT. The CDR3 spells CASSPGVGGFYEQYF. CDR3 nucleotides: TGTGCCAGCAGCCCGGGGGTCGGGGGGTTTTACGAGCAGTACTTC.

The genes are TRBV5-4 and TRBJ2-7, with D hard to call. CDR1 is SGHNT, CDR2 YYREEE, per germline (reference sequence). This CDR3 is built from 14 residues. The V end was cut by 2 bases, the J end by 0 bases, with 9 bases between. The CDR3 region has the DNA TGTGCCAGCAGCTTTGGGCCAAGCTCCTACGAGCAGTACTTC. This encodes CASSFGPSSYEQYF. Full variable domain (missing parts from reference TRBV5-4 and TRBJ2-7): ETGVTQSPTHLIKTRGQQVTLRCSSQSGHNTVSWYQQALGQGPQFIFQYYREEENGRGNFPPRFSGLQFPNYSSELNVNALELDDSALYLCASSFGPSSYEQYFGPGTRLTVT.

The chain joins TRBV7-9 to TRBJ2-1, with D possibly matching TRBD1 (6 bases). Trimming took off 6 bases at V and 5 bases at J, with 8 bases between the two ends. CDR1 is SEHNR, CDR2 FQNEAQ, per germline (reference sequence). This CDR3 region has 12 residues. The CDR3 here is CASSRQDNEQFF. The CDR3 DNA reads as TGTGCCAGCAGTAGACAGGACAATGAGCAGTTCTTC.

This clone was detected only a few times. The chain links TRBV18 to TRBJ2-7; 7 bases map to TRBD2. The CDR3 is 16 amino acids. Germline V gene data show CDR1 as KGHSH and CDR2 as LQKENI. V was pared by 3 bases and J by 0 bases, with 8 bases of the junction left unmatched. Written as DNA, the CDR3 is TGTGCCAGCTCACCGAGTACTAGCGACAGCTCCTACGAGCAGTACTTC. It translates to CASSPSTSDSSYEQYF. Using reference TRBV18 and TRBJ2-7 for the parts outside the CDR3, the full variable domain is NAGVMQNPRHLVRRRGQEARLRCSPMKGHSHVYWYRQLPEEGLKFMVYLQKENIIDESGMPKERFSAEFPKEGPSILRIQQVVRGDSAAYFCASSPSTSDSSYEQYFGPGTRLTVT.

This chain connects TRBV6-1 to TRBJ2-1; a possible D gene is TRBD2 (6 bases). The CDR3 has 12 residues. Trimming cost V 2 bases and J 15 bases, with 14 bases left between them. Germline CDR1 is MNHNS and CDR2 is SASEGT. Here the CDR3 reads CASSESGLGAFF. The CDR3 DNA follows: TGTGCCAGCAGTGAATCGGGACTGGGAGCGTTCTTC.

Here the CDR3 reads CASSLGGPNEQFF. The CDR3 DNA reads TGTGCCAGCAGCTTGGGGGGACCGAATGAGCAGTTCTTC. The chain joins TRBV7-8 to TRBJ2-1; D is possibly TRBD2 (6 bases). Trimming took 3 bases from V and 7 from J, leaving 10 bases between them. The germline gives CDR1 SGHVS, CDR2 FQNEAQ. This CDR3 is built from 13 residues.

The chain has TRBV11-1 and TRBJ2-5; possible D gene TRBD1, 6 bases. The CDR3 is 15 residues long. The V and J ends lost 5 bases and 4 bases respectively, with 17 bases between them. Germline assignment: CDR1 SGHAT and CDR2 FQDESV (reference sequence). This CDR3 reads CASSPKDSGGETQYF. CDR3 in DNA: TGTGCCAGCAGCCCCAAGGACAGTGGGGGAGAGACCCAGTACTTC.

The genes are TRBV7-6 and TRBJ2-3; 9 bases match TRBD2. This CDR3 region has 16 residues. V lost 4 bases, J lost 3 bases, and 8 bases stayed unmatched. Germline V gene data show CDR1 as SGHVS and CDR2 as FNYEAQ. The CDR3 DNA is TGTGCCAGCAGCTCCTTCCTGCGGGAGGGTACAGATACGCAGTATTTT. It encodes CASSSFLREGTDTQYF.

The V call is TRBV5-6, the J call TRBJ2-1; 9 bases agree with TRBD2. The CDR3 is made up of 17 amino acids. The V gene end was trimmed by 4 bases and the J gene end by 5 bases; junction bases not matched to a gene: 13. The germline V gene encodes CDR1 SGHDT and CDR2 YYEEEE. In nucleotides, the CDR3 is TGTGCCAGCAGCCGGGGACTAGCCCCCTCTACTAACAATGAGCAGTTCTTC. This encodes CASSRGLAPSTNNEQFF.

This chain uses TRBV4-1 with TRBJ2-2; 7 bases align to TRBD1. The junction had 8 bases not matched to a gene; V was cut back by 0 bases and J by 4 bases. Per germline, CDR1 MGHRA and CDR2 YSYEKL. The CDR3 is 17 amino acids. The CDR3 region is CASSQDPTGVGTGELFF. In DNA, the CDR3 is TGCGCCAGCAGCCAAGATCCAACAGGGGTGGGCACCGGGGAGCTGTTTTTT.

The CDR3 is CASSLMGHQYEQYF. Here the CDR3 DNA reads TGTGCCAGCAGTTTAATGGGACACCAATACGAGCAGTACTTC. This chain connects TRBV27 to TRBJ2-7; TRBD1 is a possible D gene (6 bases). The CDR3 contains 14 residues. Germline V gene lookup returns CDR1 MNHEY and CDR2 SMNVEV (reference sequence). Trimming stripped 2 bases from V and 4 bases from J, with 12 bases between.

This rearrangement joins TRBV4-3 to TRBJ2-4, with D perhaps TRBD1 (6 bases). Between the trimmed V and J ends, which lost 6 bases and 6 bases, there was a span of 18 bases. Germline V gene data show CDR1 as LGHNA and CDR2 as YSLEER. This CDR3 contains 15 residues. CDR3 nucleotide sequence: TGCGCCAGCAGTTATAATACAGGGAGTGGAAACATTCAGTACTTC. This gives the protein CASSYNTGSGNIQYF.

This chain's CDR3 is CASSQEVTGRVYGYTF. The CDR3 coding sequence is TGTGCCAGCAGCCAAGAAGTAACAGGGAGGGTCTATGGCTACACCTTC. The rearrangement uses TRBV4-2 and TRBJ1-2, with D possibly matching TRBD1 (6 bases). CDR3 length: 16 residues. Between the trimmed V and J ends, which lost 0 bases and 4 bases, there was a span of 15 bases. CDR1 is LGHNA, CDR2 YNFKEQ, per germline.

The chain couples TRBV4-1 to TRBJ2-7; the match to TRBD1 covers 7 bases. After removal of 1 base from V and 6 bases from J, the junction contained 6 bases not matched to a gene. The germline gives CDR1 MGHRA, CDR2 YSYEKL. This CDR3 is built from 14 residues. This CDR3 reads CASSQVMDRSEQYF. CDR3 bases: TGCGCCAGCAGCCAAGTAATGGACAGGAGCGAGCAGTACTTC.

V usage is TRBV7-9 and J usage is TRBJ1-2; 9 bases align to TRBD1. The length of the CDR3 is 15 residues. V lost 5 bases, J lost 4 bases, and 8 bases stayed unmatched. Germline CDR1 and CDR2: SEHNR and FQNEAQ (reference sequence). CDR3 loop: CASSPAGTGFYGYTF. The CDR3 bases are TGTGCCAGCAGCCCGGCCGGGACAGGGTTCTATGGCTACACCTTC.

This chain links TRBV5-4 with TRBJ1-1; D is uncertain. The CDR3 runs to 13 residues. Looked up from germline, CDR1 is SGHNT and CDR2 is YYREEE (reference sequence). The germline V and J ends were trimmed by 0 bases and 1 base, with 4 bases remaining between them. The CDR3 here is CASSLGENTEAFF. Written as DNA, the CDR3 is TGTGCCAGCAGCTTGGGAGAGAACACTGAAGCTTTCTTT.

This sequence joins TRBV25-1 and TRBJ2-7, with a possible D match to TRBD2 (5 bases). The CDR3 sequence is 15 residues long. The V gene's germline CDR1 is MGHDK and CDR2 SYGVNS. V lost 4 bases and J lost 2, with 15 bases in between. CDR3 sequence (DNA): TGTGCCAGCAGTGGACCGGGATCCCACACCTACGAGCAGTACTTC. Translated, it gives CASSGPGSHTYEQYF.

The chain combines TRBV28 with TRBJ1-2; D not resolved. The ends were cut back, 2 bases at V and 3 bases at J, with 7 bases in the middle. The CDR3 is 13 amino acids. CDR1 and CDR2 (germline): MDHEN, SYDVKM. CDR3 region: CASSLEEDYGYTF. Written as DNA, the CDR3 is TGTGCCAGCAGTTTAGAGGAGGACTATGGCTACACCTTC.

The V call is TRBV14, the J call TRBJ2-3, with a weak D call TRBD1 (6 bases). Germline V CDR1 and CDR2: SGHDN, FVKESK. This CDR3 contains 16 residues. Trimming left V 5 bases short and J 1 base short, with 16 bases between. The CDR3 protein is CASSILGDTRTDTQYF. The DNA for the CDR3 is TGTGCCAGCAGCATCCTTGGGGACACACGCACAGATACGCAGTATTTT.